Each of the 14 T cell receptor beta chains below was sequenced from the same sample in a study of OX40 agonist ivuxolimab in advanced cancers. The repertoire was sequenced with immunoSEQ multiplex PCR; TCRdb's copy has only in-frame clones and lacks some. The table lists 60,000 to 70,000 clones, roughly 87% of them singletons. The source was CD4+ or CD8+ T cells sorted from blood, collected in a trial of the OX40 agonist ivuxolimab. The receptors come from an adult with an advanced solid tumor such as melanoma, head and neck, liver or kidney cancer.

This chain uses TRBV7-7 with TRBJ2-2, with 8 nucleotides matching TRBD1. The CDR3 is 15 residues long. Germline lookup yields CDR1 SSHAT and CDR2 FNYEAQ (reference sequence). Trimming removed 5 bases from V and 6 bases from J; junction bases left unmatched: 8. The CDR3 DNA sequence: TGTGCCAGCAGCGAAGACAGGGGAAACGCCGGGGAGCTGTTTTTT. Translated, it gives CASSEDRGNAGELFF.

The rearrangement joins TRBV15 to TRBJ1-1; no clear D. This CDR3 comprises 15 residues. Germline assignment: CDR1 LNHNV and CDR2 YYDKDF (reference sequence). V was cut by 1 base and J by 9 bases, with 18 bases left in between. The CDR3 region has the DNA TGTGCCACCAGCAGAGGATCGACCTCAACAGTAAAAGCTTTCTTT. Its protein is CATSRGSTSTVKAFF.

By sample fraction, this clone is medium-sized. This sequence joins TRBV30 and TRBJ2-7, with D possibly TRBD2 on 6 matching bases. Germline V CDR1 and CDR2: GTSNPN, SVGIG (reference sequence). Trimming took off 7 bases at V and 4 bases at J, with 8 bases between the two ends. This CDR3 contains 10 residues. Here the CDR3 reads CALGLYEQYF. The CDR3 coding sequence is TGTGCCTTGGGACTGTACGAGCAGTACTTC.

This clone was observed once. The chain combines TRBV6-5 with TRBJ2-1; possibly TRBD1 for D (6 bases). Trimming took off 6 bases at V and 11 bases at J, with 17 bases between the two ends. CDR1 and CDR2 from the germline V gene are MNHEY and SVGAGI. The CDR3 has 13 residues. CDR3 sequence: CASRSPGVPQQFF. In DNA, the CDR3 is TGTGCCAGCAGGAGCCCAGGGGTCCCTCAGCAGTTCTTC.

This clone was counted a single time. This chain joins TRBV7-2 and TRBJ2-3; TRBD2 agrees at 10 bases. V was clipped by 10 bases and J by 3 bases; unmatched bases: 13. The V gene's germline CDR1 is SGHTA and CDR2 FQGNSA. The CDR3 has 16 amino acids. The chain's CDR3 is CATRSGRAGQTDTQYF. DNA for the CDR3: TGTGCCACCAGGAGCGGGAGGGCCGGGCAAACAGATACGCAGTATTTT.

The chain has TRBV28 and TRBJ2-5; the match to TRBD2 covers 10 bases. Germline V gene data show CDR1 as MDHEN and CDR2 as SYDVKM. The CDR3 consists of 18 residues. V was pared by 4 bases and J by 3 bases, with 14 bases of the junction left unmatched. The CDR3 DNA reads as TGTGCCAGCAGTTCCCGGACGGACGGACTAGCGGAGGAAGAGACCCAGTACTTC. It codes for CASSSRTDGLAEEETQYF.

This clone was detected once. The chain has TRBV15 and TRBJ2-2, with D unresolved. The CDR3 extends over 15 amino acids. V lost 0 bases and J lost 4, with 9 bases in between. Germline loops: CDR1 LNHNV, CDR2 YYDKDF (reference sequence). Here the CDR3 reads CATSRDSPGTGELFF. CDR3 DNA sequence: TGTGCCACCAGCAGAGATTCTCCAGGCACCGGGGAGCTGTTTTTT. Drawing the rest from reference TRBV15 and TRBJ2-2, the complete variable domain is DAMVIQNPRYQVTQFGKPVTLSCSQTLNHNVMYWYQQKSSQAPKLLFHYYDKDFNNEADTPDNFQSRRPNTSFCFLDIRSPGLGDTAMYLCATSRDSPGTGELFFGEGSRLTVL.

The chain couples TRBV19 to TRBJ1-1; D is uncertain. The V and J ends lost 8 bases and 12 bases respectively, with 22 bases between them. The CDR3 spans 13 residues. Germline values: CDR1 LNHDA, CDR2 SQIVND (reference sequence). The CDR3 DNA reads TGTGCCAGTTCCGAGGGCGCGACTCCGCCGACTTTCTTT. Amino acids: CASSEGATPPTFF.

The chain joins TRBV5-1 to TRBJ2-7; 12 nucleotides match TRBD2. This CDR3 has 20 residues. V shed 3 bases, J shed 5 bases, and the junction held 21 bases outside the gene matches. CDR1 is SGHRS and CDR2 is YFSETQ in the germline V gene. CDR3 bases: TGCGCCAGCAGCTACTACTCTAGCGGGAGGGCCGGCCAGCGCCTCGACGAGCAGTACTTC. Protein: CASSYYSSGRAGQRLDEQYF.

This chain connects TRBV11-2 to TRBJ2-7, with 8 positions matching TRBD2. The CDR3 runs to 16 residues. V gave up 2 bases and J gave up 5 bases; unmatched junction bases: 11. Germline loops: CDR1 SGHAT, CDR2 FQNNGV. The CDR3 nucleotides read TGTGCCAGCAGCTTACAACTAAGCGGGAGAGAGCACGAGCAGTACTTC. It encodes CASSLQLSGREHEQYF.

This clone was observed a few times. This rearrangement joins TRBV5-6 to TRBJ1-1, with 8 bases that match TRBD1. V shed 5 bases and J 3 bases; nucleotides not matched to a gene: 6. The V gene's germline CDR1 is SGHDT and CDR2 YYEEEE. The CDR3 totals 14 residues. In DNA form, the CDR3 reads TGTGCCAGCAGAACTATGACAGGGGACACTGAAGCTTTCTTT. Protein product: CASRTMTGDTEAFF.

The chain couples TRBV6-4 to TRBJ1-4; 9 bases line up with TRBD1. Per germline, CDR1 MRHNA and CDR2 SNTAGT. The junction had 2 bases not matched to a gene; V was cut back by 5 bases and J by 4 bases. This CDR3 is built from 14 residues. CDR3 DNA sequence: TGTGCCAGCAGTCGGGACAGGGATAATGAAAAACTGTTTTTT. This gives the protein CASSRDRDNEKLFF.

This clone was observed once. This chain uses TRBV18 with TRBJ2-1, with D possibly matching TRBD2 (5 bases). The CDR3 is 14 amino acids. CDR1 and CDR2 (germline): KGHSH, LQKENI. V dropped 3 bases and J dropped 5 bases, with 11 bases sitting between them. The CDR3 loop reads CASSPGNLNNEQFF. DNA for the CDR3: TGTGCCAGCTCACCCGGGAACCTAAACAATGAGCAGTTCTTC.

The CDR3 region has the DNA TGTGCCAGCAGCTTGTTGGGTCGGCGGACAGGGGAGGACACCGGGGAGCTGTTTTTT. This translates into CASSLLGRRTGEDTGELFF. The chain employs TRBV5-4 and TRBJ2-2, with 9 nucleotides matching TRBD1. Germline trimming cut 1 base from V and 3 bases from J; bases unmatched to any gene: 13. The CDR3 loop spans 19 amino acids. Germline lookup yields CDR1 SGHNT and CDR2 YYREEE (reference sequence).